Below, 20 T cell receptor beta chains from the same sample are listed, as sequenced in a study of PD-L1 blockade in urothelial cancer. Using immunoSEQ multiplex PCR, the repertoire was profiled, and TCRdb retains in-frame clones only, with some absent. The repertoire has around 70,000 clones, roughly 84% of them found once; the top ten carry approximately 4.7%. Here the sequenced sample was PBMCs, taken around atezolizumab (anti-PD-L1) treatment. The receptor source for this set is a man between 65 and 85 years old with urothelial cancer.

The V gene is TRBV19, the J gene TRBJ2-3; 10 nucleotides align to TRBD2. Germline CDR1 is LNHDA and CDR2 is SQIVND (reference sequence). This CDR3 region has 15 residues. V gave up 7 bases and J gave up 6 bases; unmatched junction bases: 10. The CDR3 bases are TGTGCCAGTACGGAAACTAGCGGGATTTCGGATACGCAGTATTTT. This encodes CASTETSGISDTQYF.

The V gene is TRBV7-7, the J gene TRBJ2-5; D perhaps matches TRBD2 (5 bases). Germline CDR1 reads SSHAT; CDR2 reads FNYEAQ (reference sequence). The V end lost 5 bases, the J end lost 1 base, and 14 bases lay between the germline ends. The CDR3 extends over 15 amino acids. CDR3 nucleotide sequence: TGTGCCAGCAGCCCCCTACTAGGCATCCAAGAGACCCAGTACTTC. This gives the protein CASSPLLGIQETQYF.

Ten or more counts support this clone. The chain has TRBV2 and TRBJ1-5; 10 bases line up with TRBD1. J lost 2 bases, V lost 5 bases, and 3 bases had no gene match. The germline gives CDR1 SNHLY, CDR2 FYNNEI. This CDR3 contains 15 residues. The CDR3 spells CASSPGTGGNQPQHF. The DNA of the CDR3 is TGTGCCAGCAGTCCCGGGACAGGGGGCAATCAGCCCCAGCATTTT.

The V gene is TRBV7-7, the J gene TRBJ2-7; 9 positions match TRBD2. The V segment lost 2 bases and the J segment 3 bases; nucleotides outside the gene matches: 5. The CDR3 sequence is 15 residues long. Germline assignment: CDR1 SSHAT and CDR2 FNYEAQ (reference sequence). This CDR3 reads CASSLSAGGHYEQYF. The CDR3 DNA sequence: TGTGCCAGCAGCTTATCAGCGGGAGGTCACTACGAGCAGTACTTC.

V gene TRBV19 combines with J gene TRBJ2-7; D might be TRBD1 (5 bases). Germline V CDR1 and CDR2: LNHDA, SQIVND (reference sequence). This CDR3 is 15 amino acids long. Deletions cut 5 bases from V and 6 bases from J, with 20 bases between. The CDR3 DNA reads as TGTGCCAGTAGTTTCTGGAAGGGGTCTCCCGCCGAGCAGTACTTC. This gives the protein CASSFWKGSPAEQYF.

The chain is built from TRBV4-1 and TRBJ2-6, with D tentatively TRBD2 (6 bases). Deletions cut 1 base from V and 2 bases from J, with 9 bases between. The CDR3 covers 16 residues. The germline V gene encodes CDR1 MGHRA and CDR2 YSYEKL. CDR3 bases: TGCGCCAGCAGCCAAGGGAGGGCAGCTGGGGCCAACGTCCTGACTTTC. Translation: CASSQGRAAGANVLTF.

The CDR3 sequence: CASRFSGTGAYNEQFF. In nucleotides, the CDR3 is TGCGCCAGCAGGTTTTCCGGGACAGGGGCCTACAATGAGCAGTTCTTC. This chain uses TRBV5-1 with TRBJ2-1; 10 bases agree with TRBD1. V trimming: 5 bases; J trimming: 2 bases; junction bases outside the gene matches: 7. There are 16 residues in the CDR3. Germline values: CDR1 SGHRS, CDR2 YFSETQ.

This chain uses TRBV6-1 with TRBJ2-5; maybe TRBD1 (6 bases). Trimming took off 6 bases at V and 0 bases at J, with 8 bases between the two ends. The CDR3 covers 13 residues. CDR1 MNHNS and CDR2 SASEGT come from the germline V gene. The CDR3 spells CASRGQNQETQYF. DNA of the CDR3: TGTGCCAGCAGAGGACAGAACCAAGAGACCCAGTACTTC.

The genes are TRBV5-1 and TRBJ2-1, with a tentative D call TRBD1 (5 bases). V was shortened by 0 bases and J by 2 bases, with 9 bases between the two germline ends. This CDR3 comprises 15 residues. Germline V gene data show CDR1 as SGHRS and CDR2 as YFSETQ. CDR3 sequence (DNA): TGCGCCAGCAGCTTGGAGGTAGGGGCCTACAATGAGCAGTTCTTC. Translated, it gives CASSLEVGAYNEQFF.

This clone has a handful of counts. Here the CDR3 reads CASSPSGEQFF. The CDR3 bases are TGTGCCAGCAGTCCCAGTGGTGAGCAGTTCTTC. The rearrangement joins TRBV28 to TRBJ2-1; D uncertain. The CDR3 runs to 11 residues. V lost 5 bases and J lost 9, with 8 bases in between. Per germline, CDR1 MDHEN and CDR2 SYDVKM.

Written as DNA, the CDR3 is TGCGCCAGCAGCCACCTCCGACAGGGATACAATGAGCAGTTCTTC. Translation gives CASSHLRQGYNEQFF. V usage is TRBV5-1 and J usage is TRBJ2-1, with 7 nucleotides matching TRBD1. The V gene end was trimmed by 4 bases and the J gene end by 4 bases; junction bases not matched to a gene: 8. The length of the CDR3 is 15 residues. CDR1 is SGHRS and CDR2 is YFSETQ in the germline V gene.

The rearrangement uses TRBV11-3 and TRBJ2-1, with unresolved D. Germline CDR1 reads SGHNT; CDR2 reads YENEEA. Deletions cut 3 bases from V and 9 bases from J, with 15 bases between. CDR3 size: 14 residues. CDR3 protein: CASSFDLASGEQFF. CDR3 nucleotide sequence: TGTGCCAGCAGCTTTGATTTGGCCAGTGGTGAGCAGTTCTTC.

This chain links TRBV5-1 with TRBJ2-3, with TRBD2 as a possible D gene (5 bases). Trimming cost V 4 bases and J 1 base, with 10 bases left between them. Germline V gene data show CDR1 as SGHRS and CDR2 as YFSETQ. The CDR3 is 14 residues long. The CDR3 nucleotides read TGCGCCAGCAGCCTCTATAGCGGCACAGATACGCAGTATTTT. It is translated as CASSLYSGTDTQYF.

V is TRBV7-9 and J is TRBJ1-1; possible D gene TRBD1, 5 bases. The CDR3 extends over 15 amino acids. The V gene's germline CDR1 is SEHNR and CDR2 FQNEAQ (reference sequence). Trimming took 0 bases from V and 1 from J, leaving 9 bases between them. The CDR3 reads CASSLAAGKNTEAFF. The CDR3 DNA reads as TGTGCCAGCAGCTTAGCGGCAGGGAAGAACACTGAAGCTTTCTTT.

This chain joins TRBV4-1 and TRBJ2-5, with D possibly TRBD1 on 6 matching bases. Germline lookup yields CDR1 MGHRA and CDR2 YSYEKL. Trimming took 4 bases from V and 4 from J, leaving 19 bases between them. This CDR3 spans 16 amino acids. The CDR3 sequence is CASSPQVPGAGETQYF. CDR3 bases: TGCGCCAGCAGCCCCCAAGTCCCAGGGGCGGGAGAGACCCAGTACTTC.

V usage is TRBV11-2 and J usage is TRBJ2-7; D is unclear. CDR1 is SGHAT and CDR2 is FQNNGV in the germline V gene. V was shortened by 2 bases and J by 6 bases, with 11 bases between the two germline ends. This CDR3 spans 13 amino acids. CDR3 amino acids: CASSLLAGIEQYF. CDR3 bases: TGTGCCAGCAGCTTACTCGCAGGTATCGAGCAGTACTTC.

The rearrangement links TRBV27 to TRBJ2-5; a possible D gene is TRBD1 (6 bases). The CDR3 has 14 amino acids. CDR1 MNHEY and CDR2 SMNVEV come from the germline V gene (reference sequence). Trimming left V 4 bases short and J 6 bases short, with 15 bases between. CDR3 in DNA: TGTGCCAGCAGTTCTCTCCAGGGGTTGCAGACCCAGTACTTC. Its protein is CASSSLQGLQTQYF.

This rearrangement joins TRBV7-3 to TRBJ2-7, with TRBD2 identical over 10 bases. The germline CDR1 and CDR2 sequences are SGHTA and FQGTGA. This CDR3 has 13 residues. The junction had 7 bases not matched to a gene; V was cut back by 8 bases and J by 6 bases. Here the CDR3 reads CASAGTSESEQYF. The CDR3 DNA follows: TGTGCCAGCGCAGGGACTAGCGAAAGCGAGCAGTACTTC.

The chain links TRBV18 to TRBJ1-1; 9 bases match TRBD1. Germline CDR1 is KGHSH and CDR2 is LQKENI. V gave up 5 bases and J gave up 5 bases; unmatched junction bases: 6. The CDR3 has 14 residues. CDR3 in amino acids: CASSVQGAGTEAFF. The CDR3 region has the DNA TGTGCCAGCTCAGTACAGGGGGCAGGGACTGAAGCTTTCTTT.

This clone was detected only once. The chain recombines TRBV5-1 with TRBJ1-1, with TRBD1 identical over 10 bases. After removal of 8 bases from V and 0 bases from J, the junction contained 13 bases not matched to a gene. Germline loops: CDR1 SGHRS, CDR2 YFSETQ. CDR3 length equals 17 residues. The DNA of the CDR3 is TGCGCCAGTATGGAAGCCGGGACAGGGGCTTTGAACACTGAAGCTTTCTTT. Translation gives CASMEAGTGALNTEAFF.